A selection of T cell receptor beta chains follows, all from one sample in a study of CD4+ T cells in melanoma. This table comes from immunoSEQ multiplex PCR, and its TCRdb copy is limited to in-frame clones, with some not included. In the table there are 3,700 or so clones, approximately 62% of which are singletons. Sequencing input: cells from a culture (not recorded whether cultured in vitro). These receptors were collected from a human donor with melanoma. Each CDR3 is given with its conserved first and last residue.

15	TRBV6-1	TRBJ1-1	CASRTEGQMNTEAFF
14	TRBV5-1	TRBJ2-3	CASSSTGGSDTQYF
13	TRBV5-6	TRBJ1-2	CASSPGTGEGYTF
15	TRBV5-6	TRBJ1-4	CASSFGPTGNEKLFF
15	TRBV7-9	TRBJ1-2	CASSHLQGEDYGYTF
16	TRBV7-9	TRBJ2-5	CASSLAAGGAEETQYF
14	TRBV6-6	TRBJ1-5	CASSDSYGNQPQHF
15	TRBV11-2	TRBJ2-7	CASSTTGTGNVEQYF
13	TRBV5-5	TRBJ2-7	CASSIDRDDEQYF
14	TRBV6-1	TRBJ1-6	CASSDRATGSPLHF
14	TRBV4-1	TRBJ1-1	CASGETNMNTEAFF
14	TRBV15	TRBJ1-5	CATSRETGNQPQHF
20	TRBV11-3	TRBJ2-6	CASSPTGRGGVLWAANVLTF
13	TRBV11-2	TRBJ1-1	CASSGRGITEAFF
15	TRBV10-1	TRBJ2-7	CASSVGQGSSYEQYF
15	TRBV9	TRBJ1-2	CASSGYRATNYGYTF
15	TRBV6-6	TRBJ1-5	CASRWGDGSNQPQHF
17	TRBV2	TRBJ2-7	CASSDRRGEPTGYEQYF
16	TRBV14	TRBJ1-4	CASSQGEDRWNEKLFF
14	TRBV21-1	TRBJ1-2	CASSGRQGADGYTF
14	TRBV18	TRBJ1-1	CASSQGQGRTEAFF
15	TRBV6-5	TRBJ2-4	CASSYVGGAMNIQYF
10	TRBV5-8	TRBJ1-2	CASKESGYTF
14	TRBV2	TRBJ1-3	CASSTDRAGNTIYF
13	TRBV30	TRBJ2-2	CAWSPIEPGELFF
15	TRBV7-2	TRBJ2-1	CASSRPLQGGHEQFF
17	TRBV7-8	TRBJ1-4	CASSGEGGVATNEKLFF
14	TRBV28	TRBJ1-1	CASRTPDRGAEAFF
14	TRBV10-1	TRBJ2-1	CASSESGTGTEKFF
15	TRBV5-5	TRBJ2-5	CASSLLAGGLETQYF
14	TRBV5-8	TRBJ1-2	CASSLGVGPGGYTF
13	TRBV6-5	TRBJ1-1	CASTPGPAAEAFF
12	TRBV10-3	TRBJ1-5	CASQTGSQPQHF
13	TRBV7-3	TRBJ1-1	CASSPTGNTEAFF
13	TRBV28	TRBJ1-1	CASSDNLQGRAFF
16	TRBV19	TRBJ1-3	CASRTPGQFSGNTIYF
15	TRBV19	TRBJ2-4	CASSIVRSGVDIQYF
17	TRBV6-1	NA	CASSEIYGPGGRDEQYF
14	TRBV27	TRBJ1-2	CASTSGQANYGYTF
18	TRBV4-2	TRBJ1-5	CASSQQRAQGLSNQPQHF
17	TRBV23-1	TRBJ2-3	CASSQSGTSGDQDTQYF
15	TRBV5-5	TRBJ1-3	CASSWAGAEGNTIYF
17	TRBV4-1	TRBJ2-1	CASSQGRGGRLHNEQFF
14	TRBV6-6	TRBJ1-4	CASSQAATNEKLFF
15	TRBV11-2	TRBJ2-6	CASSRGNSGANVLTF
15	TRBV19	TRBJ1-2	CASQDVPSGSYGYTF
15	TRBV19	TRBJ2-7	CASSPQGTFSYEQYF
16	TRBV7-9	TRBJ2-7	CASSFGSGGYSYEQYF
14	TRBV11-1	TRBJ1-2	CASSRDGTNYGYTF
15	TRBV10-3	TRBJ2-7	CAISATGEYSYEQYF
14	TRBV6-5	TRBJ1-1	CASSYGYGVGEAFF
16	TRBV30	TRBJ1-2	CAWIPYSGGPYYGYTF
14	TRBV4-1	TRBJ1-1	CASSHPTGYTEAFF
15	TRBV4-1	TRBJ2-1	CASSQPDRVGNEQFF
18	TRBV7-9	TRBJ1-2	CASSLEGKFHTANYGYTF